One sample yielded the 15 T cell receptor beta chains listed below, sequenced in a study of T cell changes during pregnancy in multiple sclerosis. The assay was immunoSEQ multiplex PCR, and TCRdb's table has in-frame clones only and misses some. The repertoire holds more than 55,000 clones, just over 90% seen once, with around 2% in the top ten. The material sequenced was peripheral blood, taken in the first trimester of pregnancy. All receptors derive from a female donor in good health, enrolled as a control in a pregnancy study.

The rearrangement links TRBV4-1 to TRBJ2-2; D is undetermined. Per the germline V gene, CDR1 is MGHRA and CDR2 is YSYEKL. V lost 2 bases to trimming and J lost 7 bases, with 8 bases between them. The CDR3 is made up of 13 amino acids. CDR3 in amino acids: CASSQFAFGELFF. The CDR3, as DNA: TGCGCCAGCAGCCAATTTGCGTTCGGGGAGCTGTTTTTT.

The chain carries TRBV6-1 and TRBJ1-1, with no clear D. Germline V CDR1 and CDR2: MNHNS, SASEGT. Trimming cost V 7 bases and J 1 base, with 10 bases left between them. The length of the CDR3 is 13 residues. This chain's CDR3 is CASKRRGNTEAFF. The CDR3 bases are TGTGCCAGCAAGAGGCGGGGGAACACTGAAGCTTTCTTT.

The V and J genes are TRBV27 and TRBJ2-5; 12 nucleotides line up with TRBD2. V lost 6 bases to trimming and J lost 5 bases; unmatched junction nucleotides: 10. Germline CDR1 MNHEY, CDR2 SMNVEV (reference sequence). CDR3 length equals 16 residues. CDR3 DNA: TGTGCCAGCAGCTTCCTTCTAGCGGGAGGGCCTGAGACCCAGTACTTC. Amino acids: CASSFLLAGGPETQYF.

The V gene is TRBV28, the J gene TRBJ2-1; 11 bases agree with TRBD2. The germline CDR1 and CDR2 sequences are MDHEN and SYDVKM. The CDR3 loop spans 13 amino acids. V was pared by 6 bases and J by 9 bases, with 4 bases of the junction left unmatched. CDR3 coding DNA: TGTGCCAGCAGCCTAACTAGCGGGAGTGAGCAGTTCTTC. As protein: CASSLTSGSEQFF. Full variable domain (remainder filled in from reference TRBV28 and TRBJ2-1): DVKVTQSSRYLVKRTGEKVFLECVQDMDHENMFWYRQDPGLGLRLIYFSYDVKMKEKGDIPEGYSVSREKKERFSLILESASTNQTSMYLCASSLTSGSEQFFGPGTRLTVL.

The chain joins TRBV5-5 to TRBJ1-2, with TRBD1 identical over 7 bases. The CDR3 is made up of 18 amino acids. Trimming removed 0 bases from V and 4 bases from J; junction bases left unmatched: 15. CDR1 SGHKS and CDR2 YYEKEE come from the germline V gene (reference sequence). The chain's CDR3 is CASSLAVQGRPGSYGYTF. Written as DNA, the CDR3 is TGTGCCAGCAGCTTGGCCGTACAGGGGCGCCCTGGCTCCTATGGCTACACCTTC.

The CDR3 loop is CAVSGGPGGYTF. CDR3 DNA sequence: TGCGCCGTCAGCGGGGGGCCTGGTGGCTACACCTTC. The J gene is TRBJ1-2, the V gene TRBV10-2, with D perhaps TRBD1 (6 bases). V was shortened by 11 bases and J by 7 bases, with 17 bases between the two germline ends. Germline V lookup: CDR1 WSHSY, CDR2 SAAADI. The CDR3 covers 12 residues.

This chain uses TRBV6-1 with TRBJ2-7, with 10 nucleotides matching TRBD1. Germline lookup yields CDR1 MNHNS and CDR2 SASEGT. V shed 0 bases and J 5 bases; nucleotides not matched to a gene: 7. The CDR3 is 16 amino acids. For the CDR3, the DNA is TGTGCCAGCAGTGAAGCGCTTTTGACAGGGGGCAACGAGCAGTACTTC. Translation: CASSEALLTGGNEQYF.

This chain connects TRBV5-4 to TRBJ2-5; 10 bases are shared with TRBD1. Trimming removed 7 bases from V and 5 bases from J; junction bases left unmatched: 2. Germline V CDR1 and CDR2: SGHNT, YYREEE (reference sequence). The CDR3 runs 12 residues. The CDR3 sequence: CASRDRGETQYF. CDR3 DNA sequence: TGTGCCAGCCGGGACAGGGGTGAGACCCAGTACTTC.

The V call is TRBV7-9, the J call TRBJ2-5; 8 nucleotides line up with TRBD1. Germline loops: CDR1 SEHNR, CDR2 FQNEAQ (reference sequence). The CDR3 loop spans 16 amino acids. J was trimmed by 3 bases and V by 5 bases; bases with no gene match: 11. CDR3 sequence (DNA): TGTGCCAGCAGCCTCGGGGGACGGGACAGGAAAGAGACCCAGTACTTC. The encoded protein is CASSLGGRDRKETQYF.

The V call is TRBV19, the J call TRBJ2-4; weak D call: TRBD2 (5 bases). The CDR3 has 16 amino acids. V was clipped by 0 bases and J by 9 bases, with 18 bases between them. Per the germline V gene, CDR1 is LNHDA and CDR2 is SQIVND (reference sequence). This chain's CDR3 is CASSIDLWASQAIQYF. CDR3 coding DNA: TGTGCCAGTAGTATAGATCTATGGGCTAGCCAGGCCATTCAGTACTTC. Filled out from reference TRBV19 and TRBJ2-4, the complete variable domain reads DGGITQSPKYLFRKEGQNVTLSCEQNLNHDAMYWYRQDPGQGLRLIYYSQIVNDFQKGDIAEGYSVSREKKESFPLTVTSAQKNPTAFYLCASSIDLWASQAIQYFGAGTRLSVL.

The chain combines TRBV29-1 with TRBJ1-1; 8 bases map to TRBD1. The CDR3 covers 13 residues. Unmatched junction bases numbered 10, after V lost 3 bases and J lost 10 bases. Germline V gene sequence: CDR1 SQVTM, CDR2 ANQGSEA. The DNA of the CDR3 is TGCAGCGTTGAGCCAACAGGGGGAGGTAGAGCTTTCTTT. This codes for CSVEPTGGGRAFF.

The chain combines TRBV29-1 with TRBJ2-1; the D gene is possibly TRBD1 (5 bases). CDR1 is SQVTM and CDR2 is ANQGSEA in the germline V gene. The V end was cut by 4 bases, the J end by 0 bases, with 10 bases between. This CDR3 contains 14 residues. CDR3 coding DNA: TGCAGCGTTGGACAGTTTAGCTCCTACAATGAGCAGTTCTTC. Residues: CSVGQFSSYNEQFF.

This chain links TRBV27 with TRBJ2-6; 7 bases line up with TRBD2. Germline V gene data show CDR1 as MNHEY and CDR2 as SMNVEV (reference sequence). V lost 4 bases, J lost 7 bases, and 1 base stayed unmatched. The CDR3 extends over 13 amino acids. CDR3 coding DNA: TGTGCCAGCAGTTCGGGGGGAGCCAACGTCCTGACTTTC. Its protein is CASSSGGANVLTF. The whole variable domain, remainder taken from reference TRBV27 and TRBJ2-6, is EAQVTQNPRYLITVTGKKLTVTCSQNMNHEYMSWYRQDPGLGLRQIYYSMNVEVTDKGDVPEGYKVSRKEKRNFPLILESPSPNQTSLYFCASSSGGANVLTFGAGSRLTVL.

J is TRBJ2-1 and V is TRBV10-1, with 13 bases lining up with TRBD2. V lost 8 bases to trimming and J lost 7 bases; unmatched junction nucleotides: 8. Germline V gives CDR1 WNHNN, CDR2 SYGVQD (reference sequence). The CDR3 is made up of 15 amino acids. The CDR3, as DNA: TGCGCCAGCCCAACTAGCGGGAGGGCCTTTAATGAGCAGTTCTTC. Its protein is CASPTSGRAFNEQFF.

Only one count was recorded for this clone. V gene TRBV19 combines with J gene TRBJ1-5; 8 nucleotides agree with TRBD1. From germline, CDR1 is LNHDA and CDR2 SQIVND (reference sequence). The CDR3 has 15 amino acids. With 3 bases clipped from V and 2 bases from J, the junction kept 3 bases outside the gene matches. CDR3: CASSMKGQGNQPQHF. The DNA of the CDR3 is TGTGCCAGTAGTATGAAGGGACAGGGCAATCAGCCCCAGCATTTT.